Listed below are T cell receptor beta chains from one sample, sequenced in a study of T cells in Graves' hyperthyroidism and ophthalmopathy. TCRdb analysed the multiplex PCR reads with MiXCR anew, one entry per CDR3 protein. Among some 600,000 distinct CDR3 sequences listed, more than 11% were seen once. The sequenced sample was blood. The origin of the receptors is a woman aged 25 to 45 with Graves' hyperthyroidism that later progressed to Graves' ophthalmopathy. CDR3s include the opening cysteine and the closing phenylalanine or tryptophan. The order of the fields is D gene, J gene, clone size, V gene, CDR3 protein, CDR3 DNA. D genes are given only for firm matches. Not every row has a clone size; where given, it reads once, few, many or a size class.

>TRBD1|TRBJ2-1|-|TRBV7-9
CASSRTGGGNEQFF
TGTGCCAGCAGCCGGACAGGGGGTGGCAATGAGCAGTTCTTC
>TRBD1|TRBJ2-1|few|TRBV29-1
CSVDRGWTGGFSYNEQFF
TGCAGCGTTGATCGAGGTTGGACAGGGGGTTTTTCCTACAATGAGCAGTTCTTC
>TRBD1|TRBJ1-2|-|TRBV14
CASSPRPGTGGSDYGYTF
TGTGCCAGCAGCCCTCGTCCCGGGACAGGGGGCAGTGACTATGGCTACACCTTC
>-|TRBJ1-2|-|TRBV5-6
CASTKEYYGYTF
TGTGCCAGCACAAAGGAGTACTATGGCTACACCTTC
>-|TRBJ2-1|many|TRBV11-3
CASSLEEETPPEQFF
TGTGCCAGCAGCTTAGAAGAAGAAACCCCGCCTGAGCAGTTCTTC
>-|TRBJ2-1|many|TRBV6-1
CASSSLLQGREQFF
TGTGCCAGCAGTTCCCTCTTACAGGGTCGTGAGCAGTTCTTC
>TRBD1|TRBJ1-1|-|TRBV6-2/TRBV6-3
CASSTQGTGEAGTEAFF
TGTGCCAGCAGCACCCAGGGGACAGGGGAAGCGGGCACTGAAGCTTTCTTT
>-|TRBJ2-1|-|TRBV9
CASSPRGLSSYNEQFF
TGTGCCAGCAGCCCCCGGGGACTGAGCTCCTACAATGAGCAGTTCTTC
>TRBD1|TRBJ1-5|-|TRBV27
CASSTQTGQQPQHF
TGTGCCAGCAGTACTCAGACAGGGCAGCAGCCCCAGCATTTT
>-|TRBJ1-3|many|TRBV5-6
CASSLVEGNTIYF
TGTGCCAGCAGCTTGGTAGAAGGAAACACCATATATTTT
>-|TRBJ2-7|many|TRBV27
CASGGESNYEQYF
TGTGCCAGCGGTGGGGAGAGCAACTACGAGCAGTACTTC
>-|TRBJ2-2|-|TRBV11-1
CASSLSLNPKTGELFF
TGTGCCAGCAGCTTAAGTCTCAACCCAAAAACTGGGGAGCTGTTTTTT
>-|TRBJ1-5|-|TRBV6-1
CASRQLNNQPQHF
TGTGCCAGCCGACAACTTAACAATCAGCCCCAGCATTTT
>-|TRBJ2-1|many|TRBV5-5
CASSFRQAPYNEQFF
TGTGCCAGCAGTTTCAGACAGGCACCTTACAATGAGCAGTTCTTC
>TRBD2|TRBJ2-7|many|TRBV27
CASRKGLAGSYEQYF
TGTGCCAGCAGGAAAGGACTAGCGGGGTCCTACGAGCAGTACTTC
>-|TRBJ2-6|-|TRBV25-1
CASSRQFSGANVLTF
TGTGCCAGCAGTAGACAGTTCTCTGGGGCCAACGTCCTGACTTTC
>-|TRBJ2-7|many|TRBV27
CASSLRATYEQYF
TGTGCCAGCAGTTTAAGGGCCACCTACGAGCAGTACTTC
>TRBD2|TRBJ2-7|many|TRBV20-1
CSLGGGRGVEQYF
TGCAGTTTAGGGGGCGGGAGGGGGGTCGAGCAGTACTTC
>-|TRBJ1-5|-|TRBV20-1
CSAGPDTGNQPQHF
TGCAGTGCCGGTCCGGACACTGGGAATCAGCCCCAGCATTTT
>TRBD1|TRBJ2-1|-|TRBV4-1
CASKPVGQGGNEQFF
TGCGCCAGCAAGCCCGTCGGACAGGGTGGGAATGAGCAGTTCTTC
>TRBD1|TRBJ2-1|many|TRBV29-1
CSGEGQGRNEQFF
TGCAGCGGAGAGGGACAGGGTCGCAATGAGCAGTTCTTC
>-|TRBJ2-3|few|TRBV4-1
CASSQAFYGMGVTNTQYF
TGCGCCAGCAGCCAAGCATTCTATGGAATGGGAGTCACGAATACGCAGTATTTT
>TRBD1|TRBJ1-1|-|TRBV7-3
CASSPTGQGATEAFF
TGTGCCAGCAGCCCGACCGGACAGGGGGCCACTGAAGCTTTCTTT
>-|TRBJ2-7|-|TRBV11-2
CASSQQRALSKGPGEQYF
TGCGCCAGCAGCCAACAAAGGGCCCTATCTAAGGGCCCGGGCGAGCAGTACTTC
>-|TRBJ2-7|few|TRBV7-3
CASSLNYGYEQYF
TGTGCCAGCAGCTTAAATTACGGGTACGAGCAGTACTTC
>TRBD2|TRBJ2-1|many|TRBV2
CASSEALRGDEQFF
TGTGCCAGCAGTGAAGCGCTTCGGGGGGATGAGCAGTTCTTC
>TRBD1|TRBJ1-2|-|TRBV7-3
CASSHGQDAGYTF
TGTGCCAGCAGTCACGGACAGGACGCTGGCTACACCTTC
>TRBD1|TRBJ2-7|few|TRBV19
CASSPRDRGPRSSYEQYF
TGTGCCAGTAGTCCACGGGACAGGGGACCCCGTAGCTCCTACGAGCAGTACTTC
>TRBD2|TRBJ2-7|few|TRBV7-9
CASSLGHRAGTSGNIYEQYF
TGTGCCAGCAGCTTAGGCCACCGAGCGGGGACTAGCGGGAACATCTACGAGCAGTACTTC
>TRBD1|TRBJ1-5|-|TRBV6-2/TRBV6-3
CASRDTGDYQPQHF
TGTGCCAGCAGGGACACAGGGGATTATCAGCCCCAGCATTTT
>-|TRBJ1-5|many|TRBV19
CASRATGSGNQPQHF
TGTGCCAGTAGGGCAACAGGGTCTGGCAATCAGCCCCAGCATTTT
>-|TRBJ2-7|many|TRBV11-3
CASSLESGYEQYF
TGTGCCAGCAGCTTAGAAAGCGGCTACGAGCAGTACTTC
>TRBD2|TRBJ2-7|many|TRBV18
CASSPPGLAEKQYF
TGTGCCAGCTCACCCCCGGGACTAGCAGAAAAGCAGTACTTC
>TRBD1|TRBJ1-1|-|TRBV5-1
CASSLRTGTTEAFF
TGCGCCAGCAGCTTGCGGACAGGGACCACTGAAGCTTTCTTT
>TRBD2|TRBJ2-6|-|TRBV4-2
CASTSGRVGANVLTF
TGTGCCAGCACTAGCGGGAGGGTTGGGGCCAACGTCCTGACTTTC
>TRBD1|TRBJ2-7|-|TRBV12-5
CASGLRTGGYEQYF
TGTGCTAGTGGTCTCCGGACAGGGGGCTACGAGCAGTACTTC
>-|TRBJ2-1|few|TRBV6-1
CAGKPSSYNEQFF
TGTGCCGGGAAACCGAGCTCCTACAATGAGCAGTTCTTC